This T cell receptor beta chain was recovered during a study of shared clonotypes between healthy human individuals. Broader study findings: A generally larger estimated richness was seen in naive subsets than in memory subsets. At large depth, rarefaction still showed sorted-subset sequencing to be incomplete.

Concerning this clone: Its specificity is unknown.

CDR1 is SNHLY and CDR2 is FYNNEI in the germline V gene. J was trimmed by 14 bases and V by 4 bases; bases with no gene match: 5. The CDR3 loop spans 13 amino acids. The protocol was immunoSEQ multiplex PCR, while the TCRdb copy is restricted to in-frame clones and leaves out a portion. The sample yields around 1 million clones, around three quarters seen once. Sequenced material: memory CD4+ T cells sorted from blood. The subset is: CD45RA-negative fraction. This sequence originates from a man younger than 30 in good health. The chain has TRBV2 and TRBJ2-1, with TRBD2 matching over 13 bases. CDR3 sequence reads: CASSVGTSGKEFF. CDR3 bases: TGTGCCAGCAGTGTCGGGACTAGCGGGAAGGAGTTCTTC.